A single sample is the source of the 15 T cell receptor beta chains below, sequenced in a study of cytomegalovirus exposure and HLA in healthy donors. PCR employed 60 Vbeta and 13 Jbeta primers. Sequencing used immunoSEQ multiplex PCR; TCRdb keeps in-frame clones, though not all of them. Of about 160,000 clones listed, 75% to 85% are singletons. Sequencing was performed on PBMCs. These receptors came from a man aged 50-60 years in good health and CMV-seropositive.

This clone was counted only a few times. Only one base separates this from a far larger clonotype, so it likely reflects a read error. The rearrangement links TRBV6-1 to TRBJ1-2; 7 positions agree with TRBD1. Germline V gene sequence: CDR1 MNHNS, CDR2 SASEGT. Losses at the gene ends were 7 bases for V and 8 bases for J; bases not matched to a gene: 13. This CDR3 has 14 amino acids. The CDR3 bases are TGTGCCAGCACTCGAAGACAGGGAGGTAAGGGCTACACCTTC. Its translation is CASTRRQGGKGYTF.

This rearrangement joins TRBV7-8 to TRBJ2-3, with D unclear. V shed 1 base and J shed 6 bases, with 5 bases lying between them. Germline CDR1 and CDR2: SGHVS and FQNEAQ. The CDR3 is made up of 12 amino acids. CDR3: CASSLDGDTQYF. The CDR3 bases are TGTGCCAGCAGCTTAGACGGGGATACGCAGTATTTT.

The V call is TRBV5-4, the J call TRBJ1-2, with 7 bases that match TRBD1. This CDR3 is built from 14 residues. Germline CDR1 and CDR2: SGHNT and YYREEE (reference sequence). V lost 2 bases and J lost 5; bases outside the gene matches: 6. CDR3 sequence (DNA): TGTGCCAGCAGCTTATCCGGGACAGAGTATGGCTACACCTTC. It is translated as CASSLSGTEYGYTF.

The V gene is TRBV10-2, the J gene TRBJ2-1; D perhaps matches TRBD2 (5 bases). In germline, CDR1 is WSHSY, CDR2 SAAADI. V lost 6 bases and J 10 bases, leaving 16 bases between the germline ends. The CDR3 covers 13 residues. CDR3 region: CASRELGIQEQFF. CDR3 nucleotides: TGCGCCAGCAGGGAACTAGGGATTCAGGAGCAGTTCTTC.

J is TRBJ2-7 and V is TRBV7-8; 9 bases match TRBD1. V lost 1 base to trimming and J lost 0 bases; unmatched junction nucleotides: 4. This CDR3 is 16 amino acids long. Germline loops: CDR1 SGHVS, CDR2 FQNEAQ. The CDR3 DNA follows: TGTGCCAGCAGCTTAGAATCGGGACAGGGCTCCTACGAGCAGTACTTC. Translated: CASSLESGQGSYEQYF.

This clone was seen a few times. The V gene is TRBV7-9, the J gene TRBJ1-2; TRBD1 matches 7 bases. J lost 6 bases, V lost 0 bases, and 7 bases had no gene match. This CDR3 has 15 amino acids. CDR1 is SEHNR and CDR2 is FQNEAQ in the germline V gene (reference sequence). CDR3 DNA sequence: TGTGCCAGCAGCTTAGCGCAGGAGGGGGCGAATGGCTACACCTTC. It specifies CASSLAQEGANGYTF.

This clone has only a few counts. The J gene is TRBJ2-5, the V gene TRBV10-2; perhaps TRBD2 as D (6 bases). The CDR3 loop spans 14 amino acids. Germline V gene lookup returns CDR1 WSHSY and CDR2 SAAADI. V dropped 2 bases and J dropped 1 base, with 8 bases sitting between them. The CDR3 is CASSEGTFQETQYF. In nucleotides, the CDR3 is TGCGCCAGCAGTGAGGGGACTTTCCAAGAGACCCAGTACTTC.

The genes are TRBV5-8 and TRBJ1-2; possible D gene TRBD1, 6 bases. The V gene's germline CDR1 is SGHTS and CDR2 YDEGEE. Between the trimmed V and J ends, which lost 4 bases and 6 bases, there was a span of 16 bases. The CDR3 sequence is 14 residues long. This CDR3 reads CASSPGPYRDGYTF. The DNA for the CDR3 is TGTGCCAGCAGCCCCGGGCCATACAGGGATGGCTACACCTTC.

J is TRBJ1-5 and V is TRBV6-6, with TRBD1 identical over 8 bases. With 7 bases clipped from V and 5 bases from J, the junction kept 7 bases outside the gene matches. This CDR3 is built from 14 residues. Per germline, CDR1 MNHNY and CDR2 SVGAGI (reference sequence). The CDR3 sequence: CASISDRGYQPQHF. In nucleotides, the CDR3 is TGTGCCAGCATCTCAGACAGGGGCTATCAGCCCCAGCATTTT.

The chain recombines TRBV5-1 with TRBJ1-1; D remains ambiguous. This CDR3 contains 12 residues. Trimming pared 6 bases from V and 11 bases from J, leaving 17 bases between. Germline V gene lookup returns CDR1 SGHRS and CDR2 YFSETQ. The CDR3 DNA reads TGCGCCAGCACCGGTGGTTTCGGAGAGGCTTTCTTT. Its protein product is CASTGGFGEAFF.

The chain combines TRBV6-6 with TRBJ2-1; 8 bases align to TRBD2. J gave up 9 bases and V 9 bases, and 7 bases lay outside the gene matches. Germline CDR1 is MNHNY and CDR2 is SVGAGI (reference sequence). CDR3 length: 12 residues. In DNA, the CDR3 is TGTGCCAGTCCAGCGGGGGATGGTGAGCAGTTCTTC. It specifies CASPAGDGEQFF.

This chain joins TRBV6-1 and TRBJ2-7; D possibly corresponds to TRBD1 (5 bases). Germline V gene data show CDR1 as MNHNS and CDR2 as SASEGT. The V end lost 5 bases, the J end lost 8 bases, and 19 bases lay between the germline ends. This CDR3 is built from 14 residues. CDR3 DNA: TGTGCCAGCAGTTCCCGGGCGACAGTAAGTCAGCAGTACGTC. Translating it yields CASSSRATVSQQYV.

The rearrangement links TRBV30 to TRBJ2-5; D not certain. The CDR3 contains 12 residues. V lost 2 bases and J 3 bases, leaving 7 bases between the germline ends. Per germline, CDR1 GTSNPN and CDR2 SVGIG (reference sequence). The CDR3, as DNA: TGTGCCTGGAGTTCGCGGAAAGAGACCCAGTACTTC. Protein sequence: CAWSSRKETQYF.

CDR3 DNA sequence: TGTGCCAGCAGCAAGGGGCGGGGAACCTACAATGAGCAGTTCTTC. This translates into CASSKGRGTYNEQFF. The chain has TRBV21-1 and TRBJ2-1; the listed D gene, TRBD2, was not tested against the DNA. TRBV21-1 is marked as a pseudogene. This CDR3 region has 15 residues.

V and J are TRBV7-2 and TRBJ2-5, with D maybe TRBD2 (6 bases). V lost 3 bases to trimming and J lost 6 bases, with 17 bases between them. From germline, CDR1 is SGHTA and CDR2 FQGNSA. The CDR3 sequence is 15 residues long. CDR3 DNA: TGTGCCAGCAGCTTGGCACCGCAGGGAGGACAGACCCAGTACTTC. Translating gives CASSLAPQGGQTQYF.